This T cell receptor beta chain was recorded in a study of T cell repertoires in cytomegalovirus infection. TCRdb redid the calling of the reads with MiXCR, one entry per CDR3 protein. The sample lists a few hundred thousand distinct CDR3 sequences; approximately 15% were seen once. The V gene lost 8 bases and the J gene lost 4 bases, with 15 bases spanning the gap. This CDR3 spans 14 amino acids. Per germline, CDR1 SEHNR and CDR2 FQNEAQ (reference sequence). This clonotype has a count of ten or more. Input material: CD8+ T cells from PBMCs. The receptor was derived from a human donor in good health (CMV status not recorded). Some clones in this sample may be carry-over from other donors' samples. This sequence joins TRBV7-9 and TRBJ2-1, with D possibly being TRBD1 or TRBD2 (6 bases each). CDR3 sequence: CASVAEGVYNEQFF. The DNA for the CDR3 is TGTGCCAGCGTCGCGGAGGGGGTGTACAATGAGCAGTTCTTC.